Listed below are T cell receptor beta chains from one sample, sequenced in a study of blood T cell repertoires in COVID-19. The repertoire was sequenced with immunoSEQ multiplex PCR; TCRdb's copy has only in-frame clones and lacks some. Here the sample spans a few hundred thousand clones, roughly 87% being singletons. The specimen was peripheral blood. These receptors were collected from a woman between 50 and 59 years old who had recovered from COVID-19. CDR3s include the opening cysteine and the closing phenylalanine or tryptophan. D genes are given only for firm matches.

TRBD2	TRBJ2-7	TRBV4-1	CASSLGSGRITYEQYF
TRBD2	TRBJ2-3	TRBV9	CASSAAGTSGTDTQYF
-	TRBJ1-5	TRBV29-1	CSVESDNNQPQHF
TRBD2	TRBJ2-1	TRBV13	CASSAAGGVKNEQFF
-	TRBJ1-5	TRBV27	CASSPPGFPSNQPQHF
TRBD1	TRBJ1-4	TRBV7-2	CASSLDLQGAGEKLFF
-	TRBJ1-2	TRBV4-1	CASSQGQNYYGYTF
TRBD1	TRBJ2-3	TRBV4-3	CASSQMTGTDTQYF
TRBD1	TRBJ1-5	TRBV28	CASSSIRDRGPYSNQPQHF
TRBD2	TRBJ2-3	TRBV5-1	CASSLGTSGGDTQYF
-	TRBJ2-7	TRBV5-1	CASSLALLSYEQYF
TRBD1	TRBJ1-2	TRBV12-5	CASGFGTGRNYGYTF
-	TRBJ2-7	TRBV12-3/TRBV12-4	CASSLSHSYEQYF
-	TRBJ1-2	TRBV6-5	CASRADYGYTF
-	TRBJ1-2	TRBV5-6	CASSLMWGGAHGYTF
TRBD1	TRBJ1-2	TRBV11-2	CASSSLDRDYGYTF
TRBD1	TRBJ2-1	TRBV5-1	CASSSRQGAGNEQFF
-	TRBJ1-5	TRBV21-1	CASSRGRGCNQPQHF
TRBD2	TRBJ2-5	TRBV10-3	CAISALAGFFAQETQYF
-	TRBJ1-1	TRBV29-1	CSVARGAMNTEAFF
TRBD1	TRBJ1-6	TRBV27	CASSPGTGRSPLHF
-	TRBJ1-1	TRBV5-6	CASSLRGWNTEAFF
-	TRBJ1-1	TRBV6-5	CASSPRRMNTEAFF
TRBD2	TRBJ2-1	TRBV5-1	CASSLTSVIYNEQFF
TRBD2	TRBJ2-7	TRBV6-5	CASMRGANYEQYF
-	TRBJ1-5	TRBV15	CATSTGTEQPQHF
-	TRBJ1-1	TRBV28	CASSFLTRKAFF
-	TRBJ1-4	TRBV24-1	CATSDPRGSGEKLFF
-	TRBJ2-3	TRBV5-1	CASSLINSGPAGTQYF
-	TRBJ1-1	TRBV2	CASSEYGGSTEAFF
-	TRBJ1-4	TRBV11-1	CASSGRPNEKLFF
-	TRBJ1-1	TRBV6-2/TRBV6-3	CASSYRGNTEAFF
TRBD1	TRBJ1-1	TRBV3-1/TRBV3-2	CASSPRGRGTANEAFF
TRBD2	TRBJ2-1	TRBV2	CASSEAGLADNGNEQFF
-	TRBJ2-2	TRBV9	CASSVSHTGELFF
TRBD1	TRBJ1-2	TRBV6-4	CASSAKTGGLNYGYTF
-	TRBJ1-3	TRBV9	CASSTDFRGSGNTIYF
-	TRBJ1-5	TRBV3-1/TRBV3-2	CASSQRGRNQPQHF
-	TRBJ1-1	TRBV27	CASSLHTAANTEAFF
TRBD2	TRBJ2-7	TRBV25-1	CASGLAGAYEQYF
TRBD1	TRBJ1-2	TRBV9	CASSKRTGEGYTF
TRBD1	TRBJ1-2	TRBV5-6	CASSFFVGQGAYGYTF
-	TRBJ1-2	TRBV3-1/TRBV3-2	CASSLWGDGYTF
-	TRBJ2-1	TRBV27	CASSLKSPGYNEQFF
TRBD1	TRBJ1-1	TRBV5-5	CASSLAGQPNTEAFF
TRBD1	TRBJ1-3	TRBV5-5	CASSSGQGAGNTIYF
-	TRBJ1-2	TRBV30	CAWSPARGYGYTF
-	TRBJ2-5	TRBV3-1/TRBV3-2	CASRPVRGGEETQYF
TRBD1	TRBJ2-1	TRBV5-1	CASSSSGTGAGEQFF
TRBD1	TRBJ2-7	TRBV25-1	CASSVLWAGTGREQYF